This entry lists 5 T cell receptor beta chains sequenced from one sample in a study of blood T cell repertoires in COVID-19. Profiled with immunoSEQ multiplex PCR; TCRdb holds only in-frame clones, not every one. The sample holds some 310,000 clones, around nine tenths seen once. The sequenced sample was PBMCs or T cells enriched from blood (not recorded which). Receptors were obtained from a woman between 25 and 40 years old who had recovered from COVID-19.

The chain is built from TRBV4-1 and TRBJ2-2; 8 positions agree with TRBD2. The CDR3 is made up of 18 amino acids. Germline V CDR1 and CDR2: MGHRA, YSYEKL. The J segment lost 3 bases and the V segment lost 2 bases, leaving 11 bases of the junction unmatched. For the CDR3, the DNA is TGCGCCAGCAGCCAAAGGGGGGCGGGGGGAGCCGACACCGGGGAGCTGTTTTTT. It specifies CASSQRGAGGADTGELFF.

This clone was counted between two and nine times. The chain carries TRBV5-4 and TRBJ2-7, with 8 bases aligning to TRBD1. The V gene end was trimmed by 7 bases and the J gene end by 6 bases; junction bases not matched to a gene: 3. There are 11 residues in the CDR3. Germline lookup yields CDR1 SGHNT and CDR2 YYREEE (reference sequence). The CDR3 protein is CASDTGGEQYF. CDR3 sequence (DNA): TGTGCCAGCGATACAGGGGGCGAGCAGTACTTC.

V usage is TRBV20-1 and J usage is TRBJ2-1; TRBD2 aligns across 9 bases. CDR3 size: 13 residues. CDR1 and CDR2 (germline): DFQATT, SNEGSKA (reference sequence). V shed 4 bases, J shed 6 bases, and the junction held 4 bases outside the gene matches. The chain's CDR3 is CSAIEAGGNEQFF. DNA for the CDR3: TGCAGTGCTATTGAAGCGGGAGGCAATGAGCAGTTCTTC.

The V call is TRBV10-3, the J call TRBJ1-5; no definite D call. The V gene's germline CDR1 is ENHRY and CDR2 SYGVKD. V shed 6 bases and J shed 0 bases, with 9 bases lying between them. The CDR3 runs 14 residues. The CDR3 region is CAISSAYSNQPQHF. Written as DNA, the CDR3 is TGTGCCATCAGCAGCGCCTATAGCAATCAGCCCCAGCATTTT.

DNA for the CDR3: TGTGCCAGCAGTTTTGAGGGGGGGCAGTATGGCTACACCTTC. Translated: CASSFEGGQYGYTF. J is TRBJ1-2 and V is TRBV28, with D perhaps TRBD1 (6 bases). Trimming took 3 bases from V and 5 from J, leaving 13 bases between them. CDR3 length: 14 amino acids. CDR1 MDHEN and CDR2 SYDVKM come from the germline V gene.